This T cell receptor (beta chain) was observed in a study of shared clonotypes between healthy human individuals (dated by TCRdb to the early 2020s). Study-level background: Two women and a few men aged 18 to 49 years were included in the cohort. For each donor, three plates each were used for CD4 naive and CD4 memory, two plates were used for CD8 naive, and one plate was used for CD8 memory. Blood TCR repertoires of roughly five healthy adults were deeply sequenced to estimate repertoire size and the extent of clonotype sharing between individuals. To increase sequencing depth and limit assay-specific biases, TCR repertoire library preparation and sequencing were carried out by different laboratories using diverse techniques. Between about 0.85 and 8.9 billion PBMCs per donor were obtained by leukapheresis. The paper's findings and limits, for the study overall: Incomplete sequencing was indicated by rarefaction of sorted-subset datasets, despite the large sequencing depth. Only blood was sampled, and tissue TCR repertoires likely differ from those in blood. Naive subsets generally had larger estimated clonotype richness than memory subsets. Based on pairwise subsampling, the degree of clonotype sharing among donors was expected to be affected by sequencing depth. Roughly 5% of naive CD4, more than 3% of naive CD8, about 2.5% of memory CD4, and 0.35% to 0.4% of memory CD8 clonotypes were shared across several donors. Clonotypes shared by all four sorted-subset donors showed higher generation probabilities than non-shared clonotypes. Because the study included only a small number of donors, the genetic and exposure-history diversity represented was limited.

CD8 naive samples were CD45RO-negative cells positively selected for CCR7, giving a CD45RA+CCR7+ population that excluded TemRA cells. Donors were healthy HIV-negative adults with no recently reported acute infections or vaccinations. Every donor was a Caucasian adult living in Nashville, Tennessee, USA. Blood was obtained by leukapheresis, after which PBMCs were separated by Ficoll-Histopaque density gradient centrifugation and cryopreserved in liquid nitrogen vapor phase. Analytical flow cytometry was used to check the purity and quantity of every magnetically sorted T cell population. From each sorted fraction, genomic DNA was isolated and quantified by UV absorbance on a Nanodrop 2000c. The CDR3, from cysteine to phenylalanine, totals 13 residues. Of the read, only the CDR3 DNA is kept; its 39 bases are in frame from base 1. From the germline V gene (reference sequence), CDR1 is LNHDA and CDR2 is SQIVND. V is clipped by 3 bases and J by 6 bases, and the sequence between their germline boundaries is 8 bases long.

Using the deep immunoSEQ assay, TCR CDR3 regions were amplified from genomic DNA by multiplex PCR. Extracted genomic DNA from each cell subset was distributed evenly across all wells of several immunoSEQ 96-well plates, and each plate was treated as a replicate. For sorted subsets, about 0.2 ug genomic DNA, equal to 30,000 or so T cell genomes, was loaded into each replicate PCR. Purified libraries were measured with a Qubit 3.0 fluorometer, size-checked on a Bioanalyzer 2100, and measured again with the KAPA Library Quantification kit. Every immunoSEQ 96-well plate was sequenced on a separate single-read 150-cycle Illumina NextSeq 550 flow cell. The study's own analysis went as follows. Because only junctional sequences without quality scores were contained in the immunoSEQ output, filtering matching that applied to full-length reads could not be performed. Sequences were annotated with PyIR, a Python wrapper for IgBLAST v1.9, using IMGT germline references to assign V/J genes and CDR3. Reads with weak V/J assignments (E-value above 1e-6), missing CDR3, stop codons, out-of-frame junctions, or ambiguous translated residues were removed. V3J clonotypes were defined as sequences sharing the same inferred V gene, J gene, and CDR3 amino acid sequence. Percentage overlap between repertoires was computed as shared unique clonotypes divided by the size of the smaller repertoire. Richness of each repertoire was evaluated using RTK rarefaction, the Chao1 estimator, and Recon v2.1 estimates of unobserved clonotypes. Generation probabilities were computed with OLGA for all TCRbeta clonotypes obtained by the gDNA method from several donors. The source is immuneACCESS, and TCRdb retained only in-frame sequences with V and J called. Part of the clones is not carried over; for the studies checked, unresolved V genes explain less than half of this, and the remainder is unexplained. The V and J calls and clone size are taken from that table; D and trimming were inferred from the DNA. For this sample there are some 740,000 clones; about 92% appear just once. Of the sample, approximately 25% is held by the ten largest clones.

Note on this clone: No antigen is known for it. Base qualities are not provided; no much larger clone lies one nucleotide away.

Sequencing input: naive CD8+ T cells sorted from blood. The sample's cell subset or site label is to be understood as: CD45RA+CCR7+. The sequence was collected from a man in his thirties or forties in good health. The chain links TRBV19 with TRBJ2-2; D gene: possibly TRBD2, on 5 matching bases. The DNA sequence is as follows: TGTGCCAGTAGTATGACGCGGGCCGGGGAGCTGTTTTTT. The resulting protein is CASSMTRAGELFF.